These T cell receptor beta chains were read from a single sample in a study of blood T cells in healthy people across ages. TCRdb analysed the 5' RACE reads with MiXCR anew, one entry per CDR3 protein. Of 750,000 to 850,000 distinct CDR3 sequences in the sample, 25% were seen once. The same specimen was also included in a second study, on T cells of mothers and their children.

The material sequenced was blood. The source is a boy aged 5-17 years in good health. Both conserved end residues are part of each CDR3. A D gene is named only where the DNA matches it firmly.

v_call,d_call,j_call,cdr3_aa
TRBV28,NA,TRBJ2-7,CAGTKQGTYEQYF
TRBV29-1,TRBD1,TRBJ2-7,CSVADRGSYEQYF
TRBV20-1,NA,TRBJ2-3,CSATGLGGRDTQYF
TRBV6-1,NA,TRBJ1-2,CASSEPSYGYTF
TRBV28,NA,TRBJ2-5,CASSHRSRGAVETQYF
TRBV18,NA,TRBJ2-4,CASSPWGAKNIQYF
TRBV20-1,NA,TRBJ2-5,CSARDWEGASQETQYF
TRBV10-3,NA,TRBJ2-3,CAISEARADTQYF
TRBV28,TRBD2,TRBJ2-7,CASSRVLEREIHEQYF
TRBV29-1,TRBD1,NA,CSVEAPTGVEQYF
TRBV20-1,NA,NA,CSASGDNYEQYF
TRBV12-3/TRBV12-4,NA,NA,CASRPTGSTEQYF
TRBV12-3/TRBV12-4,TRBD2,TRBJ2-1,CASSILAGDNDEQFF
TRBV12-3/TRBV12-4,TRBD2,TRBJ2-7,CASRRTSGSYEQYF
TRBV28,TRBD1,TRBJ2-7,CASTIAQGDSSYEQYF
TRBV7-2,NA,TRBJ2-3,CASSLQRSTDTQYF
TRBV29-1,TRBD1,TRBJ2-2,CSVAGTGNTGELFF
TRBV20-1,TRBD2,TRBJ2-5,CSARDLAGVVETQYF
TRBV5-6,NA,TRBJ2-2,CASSFNLGWPANTGELFF
TRBV9,TRBD1,TRBJ1-4,CASSPRDREYSTNEKLFF
TRBV12-3/TRBV12-4,NA,TRBJ2-3,CASSLARVTTDTQYF
TRBV15,NA,TRBJ1-3,CATSTLGGSGNTIYF
TRBV19,TRBD1,TRBJ1-2,CASSDRGASYGYTF
TRBV11-3,TRBD1,TRBJ2-4,CASSRQGEGNIQYF
TRBV12-3/TRBV12-4,NA,TRBJ1-1,CASSLLERNTEAFF
TRBV5-5,NA,TRBJ2-5,CASNPWGETQYF
TRBV11-3,NA,TRBJ2-1,CASSLDSLAAYNEQFF
TRBV20-1,NA,TRBJ2-7,CSGSEGRYEQYF
TRBV30,NA,TRBJ1-2,CACMRSILGYTF
TRBV2,TRBD1,TRBJ2-4,CASRDRQGSPKNIQYF
TRBV12-3/TRBV12-4,NA,TRBJ2-7,CASSLYMDEQYF
TRBV4-3,TRBD1,TRBJ1-2,CASSQDRVQGYYTF
TRBV20-1,NA,TRBJ1-1,CSARDFRFDTEAFF
TRBV29-1,NA,TRBJ2-5,CSAKPQETQYF
TRBV11-2,NA,TRBJ2-2,CASSRTNSDTGELFF
TRBV2,NA,TRBJ2-3,CARGQRPLAVPDTQYF
TRBV13,NA,TRBJ2-5,CASSLSPVQGTETQYF
TRBV7-9,NA,TRBJ1-4,CASHRNQRWPLKVEKLFF
TRBV4-3,TRBD2,TRBJ2-3,CASSQDAGGVTDTQYF
TRBV2,TRBD1,TRBJ2-1,CASNRGQEYVVNEQFF
TRBV29-1,NA,TRBJ2-1,CSVVRGLSYEHYF
TRBV29-1,TRBD2,TRBJ2-1,CSVVGLAGLPRANEQFF
TRBV7-9,NA,TRBJ2-7,CASSPVSAPRAYEQYF
TRBV2,NA,TRBJ2-7,CASRGTRSSEQYF
TRBV28,NA,TRBJ2-2,CASTSEATPTGELFF
TRBV5-6,NA,TRBJ2-2,CASSLWTGELFF
TRBV7-2,NA,NA,CASSLDRRSYEQYF
TRBV21-1,NA,TRBJ2-7,CASSKNSLIPQYF
TRBV3-1,NA,TRBJ1-2,CASSPQRHYGYTF
TRBV12-3/TRBV12-4,TRBD1,TRBJ2-5,CASSAGQGRLETQYF
TRBV12-5,NA,TRBJ1-1,CASGHGNTEAFF
TRBV5-6,TRBD1,TRBJ1-2,CASSFPGTGLYGYTF
TRBV7-6,TRBD1,NA,CASSLAGTARKQFF
TRBV4-1,NA,TRBJ1-6,CASSQAPALGSSPLHF
TRBV7-6,NA,NA,CASSLFGGGYEQFF
TRBV28,TRBD1,TRBJ2-2,CASSAFGGTGFAGELFF
TRBV6-5,TRBD2,TRBJ2-1,CASSSIPSGSWSSYNEQFF
TRBV29-1,TRBD1,TRBJ1-3,CSVVTGTGSSGNTIYF
TRBV29-1,NA,TRBJ1-2,CSVELVGRRYGYTF
TRBV9,TRBD2,TRBJ2-3,CASSVSGGGTDTQYF